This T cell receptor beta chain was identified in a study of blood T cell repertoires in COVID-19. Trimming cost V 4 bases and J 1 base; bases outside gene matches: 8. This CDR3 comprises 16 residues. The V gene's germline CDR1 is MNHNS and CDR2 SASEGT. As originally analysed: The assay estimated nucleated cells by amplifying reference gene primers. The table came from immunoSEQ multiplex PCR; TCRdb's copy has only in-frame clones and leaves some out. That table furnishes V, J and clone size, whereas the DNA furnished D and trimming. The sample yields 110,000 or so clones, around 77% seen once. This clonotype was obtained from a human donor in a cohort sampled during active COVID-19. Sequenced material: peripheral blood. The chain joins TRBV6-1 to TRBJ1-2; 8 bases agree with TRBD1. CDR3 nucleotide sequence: TGTGCCAGCAGTGTCCCGGGACAGGAGATTAACTATGGCTACACCTTC. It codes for CASSVPGQEINYGYTF.